One sample yielded the 2 T cell receptor beta chains listed below, sequenced in a study of vaccination and CD4 T cells after COVID-19 (dated by TCRdb to about 2022). Their cognate antigens are unknown. Read against the paper, the sample's treatment or condition label means: approximately 9-day PBMC culture with coronavirus spike peptide pools or control peptides (ViraFEST assay). The method was PCR. Sequenced on an Illumina iSeq 100. At the Johns Hopkins FTIC core, DNA from the cultured CD4+ T cells underwent TCR sequencing with the Oncomine TCR Beta short-read assay. TCRdb trimmed the raw reads at Q25, called clones with MiXCR and kept productive beta chains. When rows share a CDR3 protein, they turn into one entry using the most common DNA and genes. The sample has about 3,500 distinct CDR3 sequences on record, 40% to 45% of them singletons. Jointly, the top ten make up about 47% of the sample. Sequencing was performed on CD4+ T cells from blood, cultured in vitro. Receptor source: a human donor who had recovered from COVID-19.

The chain recombines TRBV9 with TRBJ2-3, with 9 bases aligning to TRBD1. The germline V gene has CDR1 SGDLS and CDR2 YYNGEE. V trimming: 0 bases; J trimming: 3 bases; junction bases outside the gene matches: 2. The CDR3 runs to 15 residues. Here the CDR3 reads CASSVGQGETDTQYF. DNA for the CDR3: TGTGCCAGCAGCGTAGGACAGGGGGAGACAGATACGCAGTATTTT. The full variable domain, completed using reference TRBV9 and TRBJ2-3, is DSGVTQTPKHLITATGQRVTLRCSPRSGDLSVYWYQQSLDQGLQFLIQYYNGEERAKGNILERFSAQQFPDLHSELNLSSLELGDSALYFCASSVGQGETDTQYFGPGTRLTVL.

V and J are TRBV7-2 and TRBJ2-7; D remains ambiguous. The V gene lost 5 bases and the J gene lost 6 bases, with 14 bases spanning the gap. There are 13 residues in the CDR3. Germline V gives CDR1 SGHTA, CDR2 FQGNSA. The CDR3 DNA follows: TGTGCCAGCAGCCTCCTAGGTATTTTCGAGCAGTACTTC. This encodes CASSLLGIFEQYF. The complete variable domain, with remaining parts taken from reference TRBV7-2 and TRBJ2-7, reads GAGVSQSPSNKVTEKGKDVELRCDPISGHTALYWYRQSLGQGLEFLIYFQGNSAPDKSGLPSDRFSAERTGGSVSTLTIQRTQQEDSAVYLCASSLLGIFEQYFGPGTRLTVT.